These 13 T cell receptor beta chains were all obtained from the same sample, sequenced in a study of vaccination and CD4 T cells after COVID-19. Their specific antigens are unknown. Indicated treatment: approximately 9-day PBMC culture with coronavirus spike peptide pools or control peptides (ViraFEST assay). Sequenced with the Oncomine TCR Beta short-read assay was DNA taken from cultured CD4+ T cells. TCRdb processed the PCR reads anew with MiXCR; each CDR3 protein has one entry. Of roughly 13,000 distinct CDR3 sequences in the sample, approximately 56% were seen once. Sequenced input: CD4+ T cells from blood, cultured in vitro. The receptors here all came from a human donor who had recovered from COVID-19.

The table lists this clonotype with a few counts. The gene calls are TRBV20-1 and TRBJ2-5, with D perhaps TRBD1 or TRBD2 (5 bases each). CDR3 size: 14 residues. Germline V gene sequence: CDR1 DFQATT, CDR2 SNEGSKA (reference sequence). Trimming pared 4 bases from V and 3 bases from J, leaving 15 bases between. Here the CDR3 reads CSAIDLLGEETQYF. The CDR3 DNA sequence: TGCAGTGCTATTGATCTTCTGGGGGAAGAGACCCAGTACTTC.

The rearrangement uses TRBV7-2 and TRBJ1-6; 8 bases align to TRBD1. The CDR3 sequence is 15 residues long. Germline V lookup: CDR1 SGHTA, CDR2 FQGNSA. Germline trimming cut 2 bases from V and 9 bases from J; bases unmatched to any gene: 6. The chain's CDR3 is CASSLFQGASSPLHF. The CDR3 nucleotides read TGTGCCAGCAGCTTATTCCAGGGGGCAAGTTCACCCCTCCACTTT.

This clonotype has just one count. The chain is built from TRBV27 and TRBJ1-3, with D possibly TRBD1 on 5 matching bases. From germline, CDR1 is MNHEY and CDR2 SMNVEV (reference sequence). This CDR3 has 14 amino acids. V was pared by 5 bases and J by 2 bases, with 10 bases between. The CDR3 sequence: CASSPRQPGNTIYF. Written as DNA, the CDR3 is TGTGCCAGCAGTCCCCGACAGCCTGGAAACACCATATATTTT.

This clonotype turned up a few times. The rearrangement links TRBV5-1 to TRBJ1-1, with D tentatively TRBD1 (5 bases). V shed 2 bases and J shed 0 bases, with 8 bases lying between them. Germline CDR1 reads SGHRS; CDR2 reads YFSETQ. CDR3 length: 14 amino acids. The CDR3, as DNA: TGCGCCAGCAGCTTTACAGGATTGAACACTGAAGCTTTCTTT. As protein: CASSFTGLNTEAFF.

The chain recombines TRBV9 with TRBJ2-1; TRBD2 matches 8 bases. The CDR3 has 17 amino acids. Unmatched junction bases numbered 21, after V lost 4 bases and J lost 12 bases. Germline V gene data show CDR1 as SGDLS and CDR2 as YYNGEE. In DNA form, the CDR3 reads TGTGCCAGCAGCTCCCTCGTGCGGGGGGAGATCTTCAAGGGGCAGTTCTTC. Translated: CASSSLVRGEIFKGQFF.

This clonotype was seen only a few times. The rearrangement uses TRBV30 and TRBJ1-2, with a weak D call TRBD1 (6 bases). The CDR3 consists of 14 residues. V lost 4 bases and J lost 2, with 14 bases in between. Germline loops: CDR1 GTSNPN, CDR2 SVGIG (reference sequence). CDR3 protein: CAWIRDTRNYGYTF. In DNA, the CDR3 is TGTGCCTGGATCCGGGACACCCGGAACTATGGCTACACCTTC.

The CDR3: CATSIGGDTIYF. CDR3 bases: TGTGCCACCAGCATTGGGGGGGACACCATATATTTT. The gene calls are TRBV15 and TRBJ1-3, with a possible D match to TRBD1 (5 bases). Deletions cut 4 bases from V and 8 bases from J, with 9 bases between. This CDR3 contains 12 residues. Germline lookup yields CDR1 LNHNV and CDR2 YYDKDF (reference sequence).

The genes are TRBV6-1 and TRBJ2-1; D is unclear. CDR3 length: 12 amino acids. The V gene lost 7 bases and the J gene lost 4 bases, with 8 bases spanning the gap. Germline CDR1 is MNHNS and CDR2 is SASEGT. The CDR3 coding sequence is TGTGCCAGCAAAGACCAATACAATGAGCAGTTCTTC. Encoded protein: CASKDQYNEQFF.

CDR3 protein: CSARDEEAGGDETQYF. The CDR3 coding sequence is TGCAGTGCTAGAGATGAAGAAGCGGGAGGGGATGAGACCCAGTACTTC. The chain couples TRBV20-1 to TRBJ2-5; 10 bases agree with TRBD2. CDR1 is DFQATT, CDR2 SNEGSKA, per germline (reference sequence). The length of the CDR3 is 16 residues. The V gene end was trimmed by 0 bases and the J gene end by 5 bases; junction bases not matched to a gene: 9.

The chain couples TRBV29-1 to TRBJ1-2; TRBD1 matches at 8 bases. Looked up from germline, CDR1 is SQVTM and CDR2 is ANQGSEA. Unmatched junction bases numbered 14, after V lost 7 bases and J lost 4 bases. The CDR3 runs to 15 residues. The CDR3 DNA is TGCAGCGCGGCAGACGAAGGACAGGGAGGCTATGGCTACACCTTC. It yields the protein CSAADEGQGGYGYTF.

The chain recombines TRBV6-1 with TRBJ1-2, with TRBD1 as a possible D gene (6 bases). Germline loops: CDR1 MNHNS, CDR2 SASEGT. The CDR3 is made up of 18 amino acids. Trimming pared 10 bases from V and 5 bases from J, leaving 32 bases between. This CDR3 reads CATSPVPGQSFRIYGYTF. CDR3 in DNA: TGTGCCACCTCCCCTGTCCCGGGACAAAGTTTTCGAATTTATGGCTACACCTTC.

This clonotype was counted between two and nine times. The rearrangement uses TRBV6-2 or TRBV6-3 and TRBJ1-5; TRBD1 matches at 9 bases. J was trimmed by 7 bases and V by 2 bases; bases with no gene match: 9. The germline V gene has CDR1 MNHEY and CDR2 SVGEGT. This CDR3 is 16 amino acids long. For the CDR3, the DNA is TGTGCCAGCAGTTACGCGCCGGGACAGGGTCCCCAGCCCCAGCATTTT. Translating gives CASSYAPGQGPQPQHF.

V and J are TRBV5-1 and TRBJ2-4, with a possible D match to TRBD2 (6 bases). The germline gives CDR1 SGHRS, CDR2 YFSETQ. The V and J ends lost 3 bases and 0 bases respectively, with 13 bases between them. This CDR3 is 16 amino acids long. CDR3 nucleotides: TGCGCCAGCAGCTCTCCGGCGGAGGGAGCCAAAAACATTCAGTACTTC. Translating it yields CASSSPAEGAKNIQYF. The variable domain in full, with the rest retrieved from reference TRBV5-1 and TRBJ2-4, is KAGVTQTPRYLIKTRGQQVTLSCSPISGHRSVSWYQQTPGQGLQFLFEYFSETQRNKGNFPGRFSGRQFSNSRSEMNVSTLELGDSALYLCASSSPAEGAKNIQYFGAGTRLSVL.